One and the same sample provided the 30 T cell receptor beta chains below, sequenced in a study of shared clonotypes between healthy human individuals. The repertoire was sequenced with immunoSEQ multiplex PCR; TCRdb's copy has only in-frame clones and lacks some. The sample lists 1,400,000 or so clones; about 98.5% were seen once. Sequencing input: naive CD4+ T cells sorted from blood. Subset noted: CD45RA+ positively selected. The receptors come from a young man in good health.

V and J are TRBV2 and TRBJ1-5; D is undetermined. With 4 bases removed from V and 0 bases from J, the gap between germline ends came to 19 bases. Germline V gene sequence: CDR1 SNHLY, CDR2 FYNNEI. This CDR3 contains 18 residues. CDR3 DNA sequence: TGTGCCAGCAGTGTCGGTAGGGCGCTTAGGACTAGCAATCAGCCCCAGCATTTT. Protein sequence: CASSVGRALRTSNQPQHF.

This chain connects TRBV7-7 to TRBJ1-5; D is perhaps TRBD1 (5 bases). The CDR3 runs to 13 residues. V dropped 3 bases and J dropped 5 bases, with 8 bases sitting between them. Germline CDR1 SSHAT, CDR2 FNYEAQ (reference sequence). DNA of the CDR3: TGTGCCAGCAGCTTGGGCAGGGATCAGCCCCAGCATTTT. This codes for CASSLGRDQPQHF.

The sample holds one count of this clone. V is TRBV5-5 and J is TRBJ1-3; D gene uncertain. The CDR3 has 17 residues. Germline loops: CDR1 SGHKS, CDR2 YYEKEE (reference sequence). Trimming stripped 5 bases from V and 2 bases from J, with 20 bases between. This CDR3 reads CASRVATESRTGNTIYF. CDR3 sequence (DNA): TGTGCCAGCAGGGTAGCGACCGAATCGCGTACTGGAAACACCATATATTTT.

The gene calls are TRBV28 and TRBJ2-7, with D perhaps TRBD1 (6 bases). The CDR3 totals 13 residues. Trimming removed 10 bases from V and 3 bases from J, with 16 bases in between. Germline assignment: CDR1 MDHEN and CDR2 SYDVKM. The CDR3: CAIISKGGYEQYF. DNA of the CDR3: TGTGCCATCATAAGTAAAGGGGGCTACGAGCAGTACTTC.

This clone has just one count. The V call is TRBV18, the J call TRBJ2-1; 9 nucleotides match TRBD2. Germline values: CDR1 KGHSH, CDR2 LQKENI. CDR3 length: 16 residues. With V trimmed by 5 bases and J by 1 base, 6 bases remained unmatched. CDR3 region: CASSIRLAESYNEQFF. CDR3 nucleotides: TGTGCCAGCTCAATCCGACTAGCGGAATCCTACAATGAGCAGTTCTTC. Drawing the rest from reference TRBV18 and TRBJ2-1, the complete variable domain is NAGVMQNPRHLVRRRGQEARLRCSPMKGHSHVYWYRQLPEEGLKFMVYLQKENIIDESGMPKERFSAEFPKEGPSILRIQQVVRGDSAAYFCASSIRLAESYNEQFFGPGTRLTVL.

The chain is built from TRBV7-2 and TRBJ1-2; D is perhaps TRBD1 (6 bases). Trimming stripped 3 bases from V and 2 bases from J, with 10 bases between. Germline-derived CDR1 and CDR2 are SGHTA and FQGNSA. CDR3 length: 14 residues. In nucleotides, the CDR3 is TGTGCCAGCAGCTTTCAACAGGGCAACTATGGCTACACCTTC. It encodes CASSFQQGNYGYTF.

This sequence joins TRBV5-4 and TRBJ2-7; TRBD1 agrees at 9 bases. Germline loops: CDR1 SGHNT, CDR2 YYREEE (reference sequence). The junction had 4 bases not matched to a gene; V was cut back by 1 base and J by 5 bases. The CDR3 runs 14 residues. CDR3 in DNA: TGTGCCAGCAGCTTGTACAGGGGGCGGAACGAGCAGTACTTC. It yields the protein CASSLYRGRNEQYF.

This chain joins TRBV10-1 and TRBJ2-7; 7 bases are shared with TRBD2. Trimming took 5 bases from V and 5 from J; bases not matched to a gene: 15. The germline V gene encodes CDR1 WNHNN and CDR2 SYGVQD (reference sequence). The CDR3 has 16 amino acids. The CDR3, as DNA: TGCGCCAGCAGTCAAGGTGGACTAGATACAATCCACGAGCAGTACTTC. It yields the protein CASSQGGLDTIHEQYF.

V usage is TRBV27 and J usage is TRBJ1-1; 7 bases fit TRBD1. Germline V CDR1 and CDR2: MNHEY, SMNVEV (reference sequence). J gave up 5 bases and V 5 bases, and 14 bases lay outside the gene matches. CDR3 length equals 16 residues. The CDR3 sequence is CASSPQGDRAGTEAFF. CDR3 in DNA: TGTGCCAGCAGTCCACAGGGAGACAGGGCGGGGACTGAAGCTTTCTTT.

The rearrangement joins TRBV11-1 to TRBJ2-3, with 7 positions matching TRBD2. The length of the CDR3 is 15 residues. V dropped 1 base and J dropped 8; count of bases not matched to a gene: 9. Germline CDR1 reads SGHAT; CDR2 reads FQDESV (reference sequence). CDR3 sequence: CASSLDLGGSGTQYF. The CDR3 DNA follows: TGTGCCAGCAGCTTAGATCTCGGCGGGAGCGGTACGCAGTATTTT.

V usage is TRBV5-5 and J usage is TRBJ2-7, with 8 nucleotides matching TRBD1. Germline V lookup: CDR1 SGHKS, CDR2 YYEKEE (reference sequence). The V and J ends lost 4 bases and 1 base, in that order; junction bases with no gene match: 4. CDR3 length: 14 residues. For the CDR3, the DNA is TGTGCCAGCAGCCCCGGACAGGGTTCCTACGAGCAGTACTTC. Its protein product is CASSPGQGSYEQYF. Full variable domain (remainder filled in from reference TRBV5-5 and TRBJ2-7): DAGVTQSPTHLIKTRGQQVTLRCSPISGHKSVSWYQQVLGQGPQFIFQYYEKEERGRGNFPDRFSARQFPNYSSELNVNALLLGDSALYLCASSPGQGSYEQYFGPGTRLTVT.

The V and J genes are TRBV18 and TRBJ1-4; perhaps TRBD1 as D (6 bases). The germline gives CDR1 KGHSH, CDR2 LQKENI. Trimming removed 6 bases from V and 8 bases from J, with 13 bases in between. This CDR3 has 13 amino acids. In DNA, the CDR3 is TGTGCCAGCTCGCCTACAGGGTCCGAAAAACTGTTTTTT. Protein: CASSPTGSEKLFF.

DNA of the CDR3: TGTGCCAGCAGCAGACAGGGCGGCTCCTACGAGCAGTACTTC. Translated: CASSRQGGSYEQYF. The rearrangement joins TRBV5-4 to TRBJ2-7; TRBD1 matches at 7 bases. This CDR3 contains 14 residues. CDR1 is SGHNT, CDR2 YYREEE, per germline (reference sequence). V was pared by 4 bases and J by 0 bases, with 4 bases of the junction left unmatched.

The CDR3, as DNA: TGTGCCAGCGGGCAGGGCCCGTACAATGAGCAGTTCTTC. As protein: CASGQGPYNEQFF. The V call is TRBV28, the J call TRBJ2-1; a possible D gene is TRBD1 (5 bases). Looked up from germline, CDR1 is MDHEN and CDR2 is SYDVKM. The CDR3 is made up of 13 amino acids. The V gene lost 8 bases and the J gene lost 4 bases, with 12 bases spanning the gap.

The V gene is TRBV29-1, the J gene TRBJ2-7, with 7 nucleotides matching TRBD1. This CDR3 comprises 14 residues. The V segment lost 7 bases and the J segment 2 bases; nucleotides outside the gene matches: 11. Per the germline V gene, CDR1 is SQVTM and CDR2 is ANQGSEA. CDR3 protein: CSALGRGQTYEQYF. The DNA of the CDR3 is TGCAGCGCCCTAGGTAGGGGACAGACCTACGAGCAGTACTTC.

The rearrangement links TRBV15 to TRBJ2-7, with D possibly TRBD1 on 7 matching bases. V was pared by 0 bases and J by 2 bases, with 17 bases between. Germline-derived CDR1 and CDR2 are LNHNV and YYDKDF (reference sequence). CDR3 length: 17 residues. The CDR3, as DNA: TGTGCCACCAGCAGAGATGGAGTCAGGAGGGGGCCCTACGAGCAGTACTTC. Protein sequence: CATSRDGVRRGPYEQYF.

The chain recombines TRBV7-8 with TRBJ2-7; 7 bases align to TRBD1. The CDR3 has 15 residues. Germline V gene lookup returns CDR1 SGHVS and CDR2 FQNEAQ. V shed 5 bases, J shed 7 bases, and the junction held 14 bases outside the gene matches. CDR3 amino acids: CASSPLTEGAREQYF. Written as DNA, the CDR3 is TGTGCCAGCAGCCCCCTTACCGAGGGGGCGCGGGAGCAGTACTTC.

This rearrangement joins TRBV18 to TRBJ1-3; D is unclear. CDR1 KGHSH and CDR2 LQKENI come from the germline V gene. The CDR3 totals 14 residues. Trimming removed 3 bases from V and 1 base from J, with 7 bases in between. The CDR3 spells CASSPQASGNTIYF. In DNA, the CDR3 is TGTGCCAGCTCACCTCAGGCATCTGGAAACACCATATATTTT.

V usage is TRBV18 and J usage is TRBJ2-7, with unresolved D. This CDR3 spans 16 amino acids. V was trimmed by 3 bases and J by 0 bases, leaving 15 bases between them. Germline V gives CDR1 KGHSH, CDR2 LQKENI. The CDR3 nucleotides read TGTGCCAGCTCACCTTTGACCGGTATGAGCTCCTACGAGCAGTACTTC. This encodes CASSPLTGMSSYEQYF.

This chain joins TRBV18 and TRBJ1-2, with 8 positions matching TRBD1. This CDR3 region has 15 residues. Per the germline V gene, CDR1 is KGHSH and CDR2 is LQKENI. After removal of 3 bases from V and 4 bases from J, the junction contained 7 bases not matched to a gene. CDR3 protein: CASSPQGAQGYGYTF. The CDR3 region has the DNA TGTGCCAGCTCACCCCAGGGGGCGCAGGGCTATGGCTACACCTTC.

The chain carries TRBV5-4 and TRBJ2-3; D possibly corresponds to TRBD1 (7 bases). The CDR3 is 16 residues long. Trimming removed 6 bases from V and 3 bases from J, with 20 bases in between. The V gene's germline CDR1 is SGHNT and CDR2 YYREEE (reference sequence). The CDR3 DNA is TGTGCCAGCAACGAGGGGACTGGGACAGAAACAGATACGCAGTATTTT. Its translation is CASNEGTGTETDTQYF.

The rearrangement uses TRBV6-5 and TRBJ1-4; 9 bases fit TRBD1. The germline gives CDR1 MNHEY, CDR2 SVGAGI. The CDR3 is 14 residues long. The trim removed 3 bases at V and 7 bases at J, leaving 3 bases unmatched. The CDR3 sequence is CASSYKTGGEKLFF. In DNA form, the CDR3 reads TGTGCCAGCAGTTATAAGACAGGGGGTGAAAAACTGTTTTTT.

This chain joins TRBV4-3 and TRBJ2-6; D ambiguous. The CDR3 has 20 amino acids. V was trimmed by 0 bases and J by 2 bases, leaving 20 bases between them. The V gene's germline CDR1 is LGHNA and CDR2 YSLEER. CDR3 sequence: CASSQESRTDRMTGANVLTF. The CDR3 bases are TGCGCCAGCAGCCAAGAGAGCCGCACAGATCGGATGACTGGGGCCAACGTCCTGACTTTC.

V and J are TRBV7-2 and TRBJ2-1, with D perhaps TRBD1 (5 bases). The germline V gene encodes CDR1 SGHTA and CDR2 FQGNSA. Trimming cost V 2 bases and J 8 bases, with 22 bases left between them. The CDR3 length is 17 residues. The CDR3 sequence: CASSLNRLGPLHDEQFF. CDR3 DNA sequence: TGTGCCAGCAGCTTAAACAGGCTTGGTCCCCTACACGATGAGCAGTTCTTC.

The chain carries TRBV6-6 and TRBJ2-1; D remains ambiguous. Trimming cost V 6 bases and J 12 bases, with 12 bases left between them. Per germline, CDR1 MNHNY and CDR2 SVGAGI (reference sequence). The CDR3 sequence is 11 residues long. CDR3 sequence reads: CASSPAIGQFF. The DNA for the CDR3 is TGTGCCAGCAGCCCAGCGATCGGGCAGTTCTTC.

The chain recombines TRBV19 with TRBJ2-7; 8 bases match TRBD1. Germline lookup yields CDR1 LNHDA and CDR2 SQIVND (reference sequence). This CDR3 has 13 amino acids. V dropped 4 bases and J dropped 4; count of bases not matched to a gene: 3. CDR3 protein: CASSTDRDYEQYF. In DNA, the CDR3 is TGTGCCAGTAGTACGGACAGGGATTACGAGCAGTACTTC.

This chain joins TRBV19 and TRBJ2-3, with D possibly TRBD1 on 6 matching bases. The germline V gene has CDR1 LNHDA and CDR2 SQIVND (reference sequence). This CDR3 has 14 amino acids. V lost 7 bases, J lost 2 bases, and 13 bases lay in between. The CDR3 region has the DNA TGTGCCAGTAATCAGTGGGGGCTCACAGATACGCAGTATTTT. This translates into CASNQWGLTDTQYF.

This chain connects TRBV18 to TRBJ2-1; D gene ambiguous. Trimming took 1 base from V and 5 from J, leaving 9 bases between them. This CDR3 spans 14 amino acids. Germline loops: CDR1 KGHSH, CDR2 LQKENI. The CDR3 reads CASSPRSTDNEQFF. CDR3 bases: TGTGCCAGCTCACCACGGTCGACTGACAATGAGCAGTTCTTC.

The V call is TRBV5-6, the J call TRBJ2-3; 11 bases align to TRBD2. The V segment lost 3 bases and the J segment 2 bases; nucleotides outside the gene matches: 8. In germline, CDR1 is SGHDT, CDR2 YYEEEE. The CDR3 covers 17 residues. Here the CDR3 DNA reads TGTGCCAGCAGCTCTACCCTAGCGGGGGGAATCACAGATACGCAGTATTTT. As protein: CASSSTLAGGITDTQYF.

The chain has TRBV18 and TRBJ2-7; 10 nucleotides agree with TRBD1. This CDR3 region has 14 residues. Germline CDR1 reads KGHSH; CDR2 reads LQKENI. J was trimmed by 5 bases and V by 4 bases; bases with no gene match: 5. CDR3 region: CASSRDRGTDEQYF. CDR3 bases: TGTGCCAGCTCACGGGACAGGGGTACCGACGAGCAGTACTTC.